This TCR beta chain derives from a study of prognosis after radiotherapy for stage I lung cancer. Turning to the study itself: Radiotherapy used SBRT, divided into 3 to 5 fractions and reaching a biologically effective dose of at least 100 Gy. Distant metastases after radiotherapy occurred in a handful of patients at a median of approximately 7 months; about 16 showed no significant progression.

The TCR beta CDR3 region was amplified from genomic DNA, with two rounds of multiplex PCR being used for the amplification. Round one of PCR was performed, and it used primers specific to each TRBV and TRBJ gene. Universal primers primed the second round of PCR. TCRdb reanalysed the multiplex PCR reads using MiXCR and keeps one entry per CDR3 protein. Of about 47,000 distinct CDR3 sequences in the sample, around a third are singletons; the top ten hold 9.2%. The CDR3 spans 17 residues. CDR1 DFQATT and CDR2 SNEGSKA come from the germline V gene (reference sequence). Trimming shortened V by 1 base and J by 2 bases, and 19 bases separated the two germline ends. This clonotype was seen many times.

Material: PBMCs, obtained before or after stereotactic body radiation therapy (not recorded which). The gene calls are TRBV20-1 and TRBJ2-3; perhaps TRBD2 as D (5 bases). This receptor was identified in a donor over 45 with non-small cell lung cancer. The CDR3 sequence is CSARALPEGRTTDTQYF. The CDR3 bases are TGCAGTGCTAGAGCCTTACCCGAGGGAAGAACCACAGATACGCAGTATTTT.